This note documents a single TCR beta chain sequence. These data come from a study of shared T cell receptors in the human thymus. Germline V gene sequence: CDR1 MNHEY, CDR2 SMNVEV (reference sequence). The CDR3 has 16 residues. The V end lost 1 base, the J end lost 5 bases, and 17 bases lay between the germline ends. The table came from immunoSEQ multiplex PCR; TCRdb's copy has only in-frame clones and leaves some out. The top ten clones hold more than 0.01% of a sample with hundreds of thousands of clones, about 84% of them seen once. These same data were also listed under a study on human thymus T cells. That study reports: Donors were healthy Finnish babies undergoing corrective operations for congenital heart defects. Surgeons resected thymus tissue during corrective heart surgery. Apparent skewing of V and J gene usage characterized both thymic and blood repertoires. Overlap was high between thymic repertoires from unrelated individuals, as reported in related research.

This clonotype was sampled from a boy under two years old with a congenital heart defect. V usage is TRBV27 and J usage is TRBJ2-5; D possibly corresponds to TRBD2 (6 bases). The sequencing sample was made of thymocytes. The CDR3 loop reads CASSLLREDGWETQYF. CDR3 DNA sequence: TGTGCCAGCAGTTTATTGCGGGAAGATGGATGGGAGACCCAGTACTTC.